This is a list of T cell receptor beta chains from one sample in a study of cytomegalovirus exposure and HLA in healthy donors. TCRdb's table, derived via immunoSEQ multiplex PCR, lists solely in-frame clones and lacks some. The sample yields around 160,000 clones, 79% seen once. Sequences were obtained from PBMCs. The source is a woman aged 40 to 50 in good health and CMV-seropositive. The CDR3 runs from the conserved cysteine through the conserved F or W. D genes are given only for firm matches. Clone size is stated in some rows and not others, as once, few, many or a class when expanded.

d_call: NA
cdr3_length: 13
j_call: TRBJ1-1
v_call: TRBV7-9
clone_size: NA
cdr3_aa: CASSLDAKTEAFF
cdr3_nt: TGTGCCAGCAGCTTAGATGCGAAAACTGAAGCTTTCTTT

d_call: NA
cdr3_length: 13
j_call: TRBJ1-5
v_call: TRBV6-1
clone_size: NA
cdr3_aa: CASSGQYYQPQHF
cdr3_nt: TGTGCCAGCAGTGGACAGTATTATCAGCCCCAGCATTTT

d_call: TRBD1
cdr3_length: 12
j_call: TRBJ1-2
v_call: TRBV11-1
clone_size: once
cdr3_aa: CASSFDRDGYTF
cdr3_nt: TGTGCCAGCAGCTTTGACAGGGATGGCTACACCTTC

d_call: NA
cdr3_length: 14
j_call: TRBJ2-7
v_call: TRBV5-6
clone_size: NA
cdr3_aa: CASSLGGGSYEQYF
cdr3_nt: TGTGCCAGCAGCTTGGGTGGAGGAAGCTACGAGCAGTACTTC

d_call: NA
cdr3_length: 16
j_call: TRBJ2-7
v_call: TRBV5-5
clone_size: few
cdr3_aa: CASSGQRTVVTYEQYF
cdr3_nt: TGTGCCAGCAGCGGCCAGCGGACAGTGGTGACCTACGAGCAGTACTTC

d_call: TRBD1
cdr3_length: 11
j_call: TRBJ1-2
v_call: TRBV28
clone_size: NA
cdr3_aa: CAIQGAWGYTF
cdr3_nt: TGTGCCATCCAGGGGGCCTGGGGCTACACCTTC

d_call: NA
cdr3_length: 16
j_call: TRBJ2-1
v_call: TRBV9
clone_size: NA
cdr3_aa: CASSPEGRVLGGEQFF
cdr3_nt: TGTGCCAGCAGCCCCGAGGGTAGGGTGCTGGGGGGTGAGCAGTTCTTC

d_call: TRBD2
cdr3_length: 17
j_call: TRBJ2-7
v_call: TRBV27
clone_size: once
cdr3_aa: CASSEHPGLAGLDEQYF
cdr3_nt: TGTGCCAGCAGTGAACACCCGGGACTAGCGGGGTTGGACGAGCAGTACTTC

d_call: TRBD1
cdr3_length: 13
j_call: TRBJ1-1
v_call: TRBV6-4
clone_size: NA
cdr3_aa: CASSEQTGTEAFF
cdr3_nt: TGTGCCAGCAGTGAACAGACAGGGACTGAAGCTTTCTTT

d_call: NA
cdr3_length: 13
j_call: TRBJ2-7
v_call: TRBV4-2
clone_size: once
cdr3_aa: CASGQDNTYEQYF
cdr3_nt: TGTGCCAGCGGCCAAGATAACACCTACGAGCAGTACTTC

d_call: NA
cdr3_length: 14
j_call: TRBJ2-2
v_call: TRBV10-3
clone_size: NA
cdr3_aa: CAISLATATGELFF
cdr3_nt: TGTGCCATCAGTCTCGCGACAGCGACCGGGGAGCTGTTTTTT

d_call: TRBD1
cdr3_length: 16
j_call: TRBJ2-5
v_call: TRBV5-1
clone_size: once
cdr3_aa: CASSLEPGQGRETQYF
cdr3_nt: TGCGCCAGCAGCTTGGAACCGGGACAGGGTCGGGAGACCCAGTACTTC

d_call: NA
cdr3_length: 16
j_call: TRBJ2-2
v_call: TRBV6-1
clone_size: NA
cdr3_aa: CASSVFSGGITGELFF
cdr3_nt: TGTGCCAGCAGTGTATTTTCAGGGGGGATCACCGGGGAGCTGTTTTTT

d_call: TRBD1
cdr3_length: 15
j_call: TRBJ1-2
v_call: TRBV4-1
clone_size: NA
cdr3_aa: CASSQGGTGPYGYTF
cdr3_nt: TGCGCCAGCAGCCAAGGGGGGACAGGGCCCTATGGCTACACCTTC

d_call: NA
cdr3_length: 15
j_call: TRBJ1-1
v_call: TRBV5-1
clone_size: NA
cdr3_aa: CASSSTGPPNTEAFF
cdr3_nt: TGCGCCAGCAGCTCAACAGGCCCCCCGAACACTGAAGCTTTCTTT

d_call: NA
cdr3_length: 15
j_call: TRBJ1-5
v_call: TRBV2
clone_size: few
cdr3_aa: CASSEEAGMIRPQHF
cdr3_nt: TGTGCCAGCAGTGAAGAGGCGGGCATGATCCGTCCCCAGCATTTT

d_call: TRBD1
cdr3_length: 14
j_call: TRBJ1-1
v_call: TRBV19
clone_size: NA
cdr3_aa: CASSSIGQAPSAFF
cdr3_nt: TGTGCCAGTAGTTCCATCGGACAGGCCCCTTCAGCTTTCTTT

d_call: NA
cdr3_length: 13
j_call: TRBJ1-2
v_call: TRBV11-2
clone_size: NA
cdr3_aa: CASSFSGDYGYTF
cdr3_nt: TGTGCCAGCAGCTTTTCAGGCGACTATGGCTACACCTTC

d_call: TRBD1
cdr3_length: 13
j_call: TRBJ1-1
v_call: TRBV6-5
clone_size: NA
cdr3_aa: CASSYGQATEAFF
cdr3_nt: TGTGCCAGCAGTTACGGACAGGCCACTGAAGCTTTCTTT

d_call: TRBD1
cdr3_length: 15
j_call: TRBJ2-7
v_call: TRBV27
clone_size: NA
cdr3_aa: CASSFTGTGLGEQYF
cdr3_nt: TGTGCCAGCAGTTTCACCGGGACAGGCCTTGGGGAGCAGTACTTC

d_call: TRBD1
cdr3_length: 16
j_call: TRBJ1-1
v_call: TRBV19
clone_size: NA
cdr3_aa: CASSFRQGARNTEAFF
cdr3_nt: TGTGCCAGTAGTTTCCGACAGGGGGCCCGTAACACTGAAGCTTTCTTT

d_call: TRBD2
cdr3_length: 13
j_call: TRBJ2-7
v_call: TRBV7-9
clone_size: NA
cdr3_aa: CASKGTSGYEQYF
cdr3_nt: TGTGCCAGCAAAGGGACTAGCGGCTACGAGCAGTACTTC

d_call: TRBD2
cdr3_length: 16
j_call: TRBJ2-7
v_call: TRBV30
clone_size: NA
cdr3_aa: CAWSVRSGGALREQYF
cdr3_nt: TGTGCCTGGAGTGTAAGGAGCGGGGGGGCCTTGAGGGAGCAGTACTTC

d_call: NA
cdr3_length: 13
j_call: TRBJ1-3
v_call: TRBV6-5
clone_size: NA
cdr3_aa: CASRSIAGNTIYF
cdr3_nt: TGTGCCAGCAGGTCCATAGCTGGAAACACCATATATTTT

d_call: TRBD1
cdr3_length: 16
j_call: TRBJ2-3
v_call: TRBV7-9
clone_size: NA
cdr3_aa: CASSRRTGGVIDTQYF
cdr3_nt: TGTGCCAGCAGCAGAAGGACAGGGGGTGTTATAGATACGCAGTATTTT

d_call: NA
cdr3_length: 15
j_call: TRBJ1-5
v_call: TRBV27
clone_size: NA
cdr3_aa: CASSRDSSGIQPQHF
cdr3_nt: TGTGCCAGCAGCAGGGACTCCTCGGGGATACAGCCCCAGCATTTT

d_call: NA
cdr3_length: 13
j_call: TRBJ2-5
v_call: TRBV28
clone_size: NA
cdr3_aa: CASRREGPPAQYF
cdr3_nt: TGTGCCAGCAGGCGGGAAGGCCCCCCAGCCCAGTACTTC

d_call: TRBD2
cdr3_length: 16
j_call: TRBJ2-5
v_call: TRBV6-1
clone_size: NA
cdr3_aa: CASSAPGLVGRETQYF
cdr3_nt: TGTGCCAGCAGTGCACCGGGACTAGTAGGGCGGGAGACCCAGTACTTC

d_call: TRBD1
cdr3_length: 14
j_call: TRBJ1-2
v_call: TRBV11-1
clone_size: once
cdr3_aa: CASSLGLTGGGYTF
cdr3_nt: TGTGCCAGCAGCTTAGGATTGACAGGGGGCGGCTACACCTTC

d_call: TRBD2
cdr3_length: 16
j_call: TRBJ2-2
v_call: TRBV19
clone_size: once
cdr3_aa: CASSLAGGVNTGELFF
cdr3_nt: TGTGCCAGTAGTCTTGCGGGGGGGGTGAACACCGGGGAGCTGTTTTTT

d_call: TRBD2
cdr3_length: 14
j_call: TRBJ2-7
v_call: TRBV9
clone_size: NA
cdr3_aa: CASSPAGGFREQYF
cdr3_nt: TGTGCCAGCAGCCCAGCGGGGGGCTTCCGCGAGCAGTACTTC

d_call: TRBD2
cdr3_length: 16
j_call: TRBJ2-5
v_call: TRBV28
clone_size: NA
cdr3_aa: CASSLFGLASGGTQYF
cdr3_nt: TGTGCCAGCAGTTTATTTGGGCTAGCGTCGGGGGGGACCCAGTACTTC

d_call: TRBD1
cdr3_length: 15
j_call: TRBJ1-1
v_call: TRBV6-5
clone_size: NA
cdr3_aa: CASSRTGRSVGEAFF
cdr3_nt: TGTGCCAGCAGTCGGACAGGGAGGTCGGTGGGTGAAGCTTTCTTT

d_call: TRBD1
cdr3_length: 16
j_call: TRBJ1-6
v_call: TRBV7-6
clone_size: NA
cdr3_aa: CASSSGTAADNSPLHF
cdr3_nt: TGTGCCAGCAGCTCGGGGACAGCGGCAGATAATTCACCCCTCCACTTT

d_call: TRBD2
cdr3_length: 16
j_call: TRBJ2-7
v_call: TRBV5-1
clone_size: NA
cdr3_aa: CASSPGTSGGAGEQYF
cdr3_nt: TGCGCCAGCAGCCCCGGGACTAGCGGGGGGGCTGGCGAGCAGTACTTC

d_call: NA
cdr3_length: 13
j_call: TRBJ2-5
v_call: TRBV5-6
clone_size: NA
cdr3_aa: CASSLAIPETQYF
cdr3_nt: TGTGCCAGCAGCTTGGCTATTCCGGAGACCCAGTACTTC

d_call: TRBD1
cdr3_length: 13
j_call: TRBJ1-2
v_call: TRBV28
clone_size: NA
cdr3_aa: CASSLGQYYGYTF
cdr3_nt: TGTGCCAGCAGTTTGGGACAGTACTATGGCTACACCTTC

d_call: TRBD1
cdr3_length: 14
j_call: TRBJ1-2
v_call: TRBV4-1
clone_size: NA
cdr3_aa: CASSQGDRDYGYTF
cdr3_nt: TGCGCCAGCAGCCAAGGGGACAGGGATTATGGCTACACCTTC

d_call: TRBD2
cdr3_length: 15
j_call: TRBJ2-7
v_call: TRBV11-2
clone_size: NA
cdr3_aa: CASSLSPSGAYEQYF
cdr3_nt: TGTGCCAGCAGCTTATCGCCTAGCGGGGCTTACGAGCAGTACTTC

d_call: NA
cdr3_length: 14
j_call: TRBJ2-7
v_call: TRBV5-1
clone_size: NA
cdr3_aa: CASSGATTVDEQYF
cdr3_nt: TGCGCCAGCAGCGGAGCGACCACGGTTGACGAGCAGTACTTC

d_call: NA
cdr3_length: 15
j_call: TRBJ2-3
v_call: TRBV21-1
clone_size: NA
cdr3_aa: CASSKVPAGIDTQYF
cdr3_nt: TGTGCCAGCAGCAAAGTCCCAGCGGGGATAGATACGCAGTATTTT

d_call: TRBD2
cdr3_length: 13
j_call: TRBJ2-1
v_call: TRBV19
clone_size: NA
cdr3_aa: CASHLAGGYEQFF
cdr3_nt: TGTGCCAGTCACCTAGCGGGGGGGTATGAGCAGTTCTTC

d_call: NA
cdr3_length: 16
j_call: TRBJ1-3
v_call: TRBV10-3
clone_size: NA
cdr3_aa: CAIRRNREIAGNTIYF
cdr3_nt: TGTGCCATCAGAAGGAACAGGGAGATAGCTGGAAACACCATATATTTT

d_call: NA
cdr3_length: 17
j_call: TRBJ2-5
v_call: TRBV28
clone_size: NA
cdr3_aa: CASSLPYSQVRQETQYF
cdr3_nt: TGTGCCAGCAGTTTACCGTACAGCCAAGTACGGCAAGAGACCCAGTACTTC

d_call: TRBD2
cdr3_length: 16
j_call: TRBJ2-5
v_call: TRBV5-4
clone_size: NA
cdr3_aa: CASSLGAGGPEETQYF
cdr3_nt: TGTGCCAGCAGCTTGGGAGCGGGGGGGCCTGAGGAGACCCAGTACTTC

d_call: NA
cdr3_length: 15
j_call: TRBJ2-3
v_call: TRBV2
clone_size: once
cdr3_aa: CASSEEASWTDTQYF
cdr3_nt: TGTGCCAGCAGTGAAGAGGCTAGTTGGACAGATACGCAGTATTTT

d_call: TRBD1
cdr3_length: 14
j_call: TRBJ1-4
v_call: TRBV6-1
clone_size: once
cdr3_aa: CASRDRGIEEKLFF
cdr3_nt: TGTGCCAGCAGGGACAGGGGAATAGAAGAAAAACTGTTTTTT

d_call: TRBD1
cdr3_length: 16
j_call: TRBJ2-7
v_call: TRBV5-1
clone_size: NA
cdr3_aa: CASSFYSPGQGNEQYF
cdr3_nt: TGCGCCAGCAGCTTCTACTCTCCGGGACAGGGGAACGAGCAGTACTTC

d_call: NA
cdr3_length: 16
j_call: TRBJ1-3
v_call: TRBV5-1
clone_size: NA
cdr3_aa: CASSSGTQSSGNTIYF
cdr3_nt: TGCGCCAGCAGCTCCGGGACACAGAGCTCTGGAAACACCATATATTTT

d_call: TRBD2
cdr3_length: 15
j_call: TRBJ2-7
v_call: TRBV7-2
clone_size: NA
cdr3_aa: CASSASASGAYEQYF
cdr3_nt: TGTGCCAGCAGCGCGTCGGCTAGCGGGGCCTACGAGCAGTACTTC

d_call: TRBD1
cdr3_length: 14
j_call: TRBJ1-2
v_call: TRBV5-1
clone_size: NA
cdr3_aa: CASSVDRADYGYTF
cdr3_nt: TGCGCCAGCAGCGTGGACAGGGCGGACTATGGCTACACCTTC

d_call: TRBD2
cdr3_length: 16
j_call: TRBJ2-3
v_call: TRBV5-4
clone_size: few
cdr3_aa: CASSLARAGGTDTQYF
cdr3_nt: TGTGCCAGCAGCTTGGCCCGAGCGGGGGGGACAGATACGCAGTATTTT

d_call: TRBD2
cdr3_length: 16
j_call: TRBJ2-3
v_call: TRBV7-9
clone_size: NA
cdr3_aa: CASSFSGGGGTDTQYF
cdr3_nt: TGTGCCAGCAGCTTCAGCGGGGGGGGTGGGACAGATACGCAGTATTTT

d_call: TRBD1
cdr3_length: 13
j_call: TRBJ2-7
v_call: TRBV6-5
clone_size: NA
cdr3_aa: CASSYSGQGRKYF
cdr3_nt: TGTGCCAGCAGTTACTCGGGACAGGGAAGGAAGTACTTC

d_call: NA
cdr3_length: 15
j_call: TRBJ1-5
v_call: TRBV21-1
clone_size: NA
cdr3_aa: CASNGRPVSNQPQHF
cdr3_nt: TGTGCCAGCAACGGCAGGCCAGTTAGCAATCAGCCCCAGCATTTT

d_call: TRBD1
cdr3_length: 15
j_call: TRBJ1-2
v_call: TRBV6-1
clone_size: NA
cdr3_aa: CASKEMTGGNYGYTF
cdr3_nt: TGTGCCAGCAAAGAAATGACAGGGGGAAACTATGGCTACACCTTC

d_call: TRBD2
cdr3_length: 16
j_call: TRBJ2-4
v_call: TRBV27
clone_size: NA
cdr3_aa: CASSAGTSGLKNIQYF
cdr3_nt: TGTGCCAGCAGTGCCGGGACTAGCGGCCTCAAAAACATTCAGTACTTC